This TCR beta chain was sequenced for a study of T cells in Graves' hyperthyroidism and ophthalmopathy (dated by TCRdb to about 2019). For the study in its entirety: Peripheral blood samples were taken at the time of initial diagnosis, prior to any treatment. The paper describes TCR Vbeta CDR3 sequencing of some 130 peripheral blood samples, made up of about 41 ophthalmopathy patients, 70 to 75 hyperthyroidism patients and roughly 17 progressor patients. TCR V-J signatures able to tell the groups apart were searched for in a discovery cohort of approximately 95 patients, of whom around 42 had Graves' ophthalmopathy and 55 to 60 had stable Graves' hyperthyroidism. The 100 or so discovery patients were randomly divided into training and test sets at a 7:3 ratio. An independent validation cohort of around 19 hyperthyroidism patients and 17 patients who later progressed to ophthalmopathy tested prospective prediction of ophthalmopathy. After blood sampling, hyperthyroidism patients were treated with methimazole at a starting dose of 30 mg daily, and ophthalmopathy patients were treated with high-dose intravenous methylprednisolone. In addition, the study compared T-cell repertoires in thyroid tissue and in blood from roughly 6 Graves' hyperthyroidism patients.

Including the terminal cysteine and phenylalanine, the CDR3 comprises 17 residues. Of the read, only the CDR3 DNA is kept; its 51 bases are in frame from base 1. V is shortened by 0 bases, J by 2 bases, and the region joining them spans 17 bases. Looking up the germline V gene yields CDR1 LGHNT and CDR2 FRNRAP. Worth noting for this clonotype: Its antigen remains undetermined. Per-base quality was not reported, and no clone a single base away is much larger than it.

In the ophthalmopathy patients, disease was moderately to severely active, with a Clinical Activity Score of 3 or more, a NOSPECS grade of 4 or more, and a duration of less than 3 months. The study excluded patients with uncontrolled infections, other autoimmune diseases, pregnancy or lactation. Clinical symptoms, serum thyroxine and TRAb, thyroid ultrasound, and orbital computed tomography formed the basis for the diagnoses. PBMCs were separated from 10 ml of fresh peripheral blood using Ficoll-Paque density gradient centrifugation. Total RNA was extracted using Trizol reagent, and RNA quality was assessed on an Agilent 2100 Bioanalyzer. The paper's findings and limits, for the study overall: In validation, the model predicted progression to ophthalmopathy with over 60% sensitivity and 72.22% specificity, a median of about six months before onset. Most expanded thyroid clonotypes (frequency above 0.001) were also found in blood, which suggests that blood repertoires may mirror thyroid immune responses. In cross-validation, a model built on a 13 V-J signature told ophthalmopathy apart from stable hyperthyroidism with 85% to 90% sensitivity and roughly 81% specificity, and in testing the same model reached 80%/75%. Sample size was not statistically predetermined, and blinding of investigators to group allocation was not performed.

The TCR beta CDR3 regions were amplified from RNA transcripts. The TCR CDR3 was subjected to a first round of RT-PCR using the HTBI primer set and the Qiagen OneStep RT-PCR kit. A second multiplex PCR round built the libraries, followed by size selection and purification. Paired-end sequencing of the libraries was performed with 100 bp reads on an Illumina HiSeq2000. The study's own analysis went as follows. Raw data were processed with SOAPnuke, discarding reads with adapters, uncalled bases, mean Phred below 15, or no exact constant-primer or identifier match. COPE v1.2.5 was used to merge the high-quality paired reads, and each unique nucleotide sequence was defined as a clonotype. Clonotypes were aligned to IMGT TRBV, TRBD and TRBJ reference segments using MiTCR v1.1. The analysis was restricted to V-J combinations with a frequency above 0.0001, which together covered over 99% of the repertoires. A TCS score was defined as the ratio of F50 (clonal expansion) to E x V (chaos), with BLOSUM62-based TCRdist applied between CDR3 peptides within each V-J. Welch's t-statistics and random forest reduced 450 to 600 V-J features to 13, which were used in a naive Bayes classifier (R e1071). TCRdb redid the processing of the public reads, applying fastp at Q25 and MiXCR, and retained in-frame beta chains. All rows with the same CDR3 protein become a single entry with the most common DNA and genes. The V and J calls come from TCRdb's annotation, not from the publication. Counted in this sample were 350,000 to 450,000 distinct CDR3 sequences; around 15% of them appeared once. The biggest ten clones account for approximately 29% of the sample.

The sample taken for sequencing was blood. This TCR derives from a man between 50 and 59 years old with Graves' ophthalmopathy. Recombination joined TRBV12-5 with TRBJ2-7, and TRBD2 may be the D gene, going by 7 matching bases. The CDR3 region reads CASGLVTWGGPTYEQYF. The nucleotide sequence reads as follows: TGTGCTAGTGGTTTGGTGACGTGGGGGGGGCCGACCTACGAGCAGTACTTC.